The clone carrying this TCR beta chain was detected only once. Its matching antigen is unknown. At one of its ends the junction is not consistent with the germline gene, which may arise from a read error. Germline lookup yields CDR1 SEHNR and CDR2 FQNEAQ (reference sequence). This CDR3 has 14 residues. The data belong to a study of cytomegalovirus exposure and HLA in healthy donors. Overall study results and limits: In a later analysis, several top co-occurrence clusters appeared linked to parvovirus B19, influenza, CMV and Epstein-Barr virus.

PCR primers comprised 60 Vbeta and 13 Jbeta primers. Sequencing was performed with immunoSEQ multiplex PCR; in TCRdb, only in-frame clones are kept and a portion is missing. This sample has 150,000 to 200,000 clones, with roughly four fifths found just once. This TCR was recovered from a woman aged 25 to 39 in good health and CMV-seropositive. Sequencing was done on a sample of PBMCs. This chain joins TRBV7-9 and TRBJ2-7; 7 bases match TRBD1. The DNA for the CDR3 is TGTTCCAGCAGCTGGGGGACAGAGATTTACGAGCAGTACTTC. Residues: CSSSWGTEIYEQYF.